These 4 T cell receptor beta chains came from one sample sequenced in a study of pediatric ulcerative colitis. This table comes from immunoSEQ multiplex PCR, and its TCRdb copy is limited to in-frame clones, with some not included. Among some 60,000 clones listed, about three quarters were seen once. The sequencing sample was made of blood. The receptors were sampled from a boy between 10 and 17 years old with moderate ulcerative colitis.

The J gene is TRBJ2-1, the V gene TRBV7-3, with D possibly matching TRBD1 (6 bases). V gave up 3 bases and J gave up 10 bases, with 7 bases separating them. The germline CDR1 and CDR2 sequences are SGHTA and FQGTGA. There are 11 residues in the CDR3. The CDR3, as DNA: TGTGCCAGCAGCTTCGGACAGGAGCAGTTCTTC. Amino acid sequence: CASSFGQEQFF.

This chain connects TRBV9 to TRBJ2-3, with 7 bases lining up with TRBD2. This CDR3 has 15 amino acids. Germline values: CDR1 SGDLS, CDR2 YYNGEE. V dropped 4 bases and J dropped 6; count of bases not matched to a gene: 11. CDR3 in DNA: TGTGCCAGCAGCACCGGCCCATCTAGCGGTGATACGCAGTATTTT. Translated, it gives CASSTGPSSGDTQYF.

The chain joins TRBV6-6 to TRBJ1-1; 9 bases are shared with TRBD1. After removal of 6 bases from V and 7 bases from J, the junction contained 9 bases not matched to a gene. The length of the CDR3 is 14 residues. Germline V gene data show CDR1 as MNHNY and CDR2 as SVGAGI (reference sequence). CDR3 region: CASRDYRGRGEAFF. The CDR3 DNA reads TGTGCCAGCAGGGATTACAGGGGGCGCGGTGAAGCTTTCTTT.

This chain uses TRBV29-1 with TRBJ1-1; D gene uncertain. The germline V and J ends were trimmed by 2 bases and 1 base, with 11 bases remaining between them. The CDR3 is 14 residues long. Germline V gives CDR1 SQVTM, CDR2 ANQGSEA. The CDR3 here is CSVEKNRRNTEAFF. Written as DNA, the CDR3 is TGCAGCGTTGAAAAAAATAGAAGGAACACTGAAGCTTTCTTT.